The following is a TCR beta chain sequence with its context. Its antigen is undetermined. V lost 2 bases to trimming and J lost 0 bases; unmatched junction nucleotides: 4. Germline loops: CDR1 SGHNT, CDR2 YYREEE (reference sequence). CDR3 size: 17 residues. Only in-frame clones appear in the TCRdb table, and some are missing; sequencing was by immunoSEQ multiplex PCR. The sample records about 980,000 clones, less than 85% being singletons. These data originate in a study of shared clonotypes between healthy human individuals. On the study more broadly: Per donor, CD8 memory used one plate, CD8 naive used two, CD4 memory used three and CD4 naive used three. Study-wide results and limits: Around 5% was the fraction of naive CD4 clonotypes found shared across four donors.

Caucasian adults living in Nashville, Tennessee, provided all samples. Splitting of CD4+ cells produced CD45RA+ naive and CD45RA-negative memory subsets. This TCR was sampled from a man between 18 and 35 years old in good health. Specimen: memory CD4+ T cells sorted from blood. Subset: CD45RA-negative fraction. The V gene is TRBV5-4, the J gene TRBJ2-6; 8 bases align to TRBD1. The CDR3 DNA is TGTGCCAGCAGCTTAGACAGGGGAAACTCTGGGGCCAACGTCCTGACTTTC. Translation gives CASSLDRGNSGANVLTF.